This T cell receptor (beta chain) was retrieved from a study of T cells in Graves' hyperthyroidism and ophthalmopathy. Amplified TCR beta CDR3 regions came from RNA transcripts. HTBI primers were employed in a first-round RT-PCR of the TCR CDR3. TCRdb redid the calling of the multiplex PCR reads with MiXCR, one entry per CDR3 protein. The repertoire has approximately 740,000 distinct CDR3 sequences, approximately 14% of them found once; the top ten carry 9.5% to 13%. The ends were cut back, 4 bases at V and 14 bases at J, with 12 bases in the middle. Germline loops: CDR1 MDHEN, CDR2 SYDVKM. The CDR3 runs 12 residues.

The source material was blood. This receptor was identified in a woman between 18 and 29 years old with Graves' hyperthyroidism. V and J are TRBV28 and TRBJ1-6; D ambiguous. In DNA form, the CDR3 reads TGTGCCAGCAGTTATCGGACCCGCACCCTCCACTTT. It codes for CASSYRTRTLHF.